These 13 T cell receptor beta chains were sequenced from one sample in a study of OX40 agonist ivuxolimab in advanced cancers. Method: immunoSEQ multiplex PCR; TCRdb's copy keeps in-frame clones and lacks some. The table lists 75,000 to 90,000 clones, approximately 88% of them singletons, with more than 8.5% in the top ten. Sequenced here: CD4+ or CD8+ T cells sorted from blood, sampled in a trial of the OX40 agonist ivuxolimab. These receptors were collected from an adult with an advanced solid tumor such as melanoma, head and neck, liver or kidney cancer.

This sequence joins TRBV7-8 and TRBJ1-3; 7 bases line up with TRBD1. Germline V gene sequence: CDR1 SGHVS, CDR2 FQNEAQ. V lost 5 bases, J lost 2 bases, and 3 bases stayed unmatched. The CDR3 has 14 amino acids. This CDR3 is CASSADRAGNTIYF. CDR3 bases: TGTGCCAGCAGCGCAGACAGGGCTGGAAACACCATATATTTT.

This chain links TRBV6-1 with TRBJ2-6; no clear D gene. Trimming took off 0 bases at V and 0 bases at J, with 3 bases between the two ends. Germline V gene sequence: CDR1 MNHNS, CDR2 SASEGT. There are 15 residues in the CDR3. The CDR3 protein is CASSEARSGANVLTF. The CDR3, as DNA: TGTGCCAGCAGTGAAGCGCGCTCTGGGGCCAACGTCCTGACTTTC.

The chain uses TRBV6-5 and TRBJ2-7; 10 bases agree with TRBD1. The ends lost 6 bases at V and 2 bases at J; junction bases unmatched: 4. This CDR3 region has 14 residues. The germline gives CDR1 MNHEY, CDR2 SVGAGI. The CDR3 sequence is CASRAGQGTYEQYF. The CDR3 DNA reads TGTGCCAGCAGGGCGGGACAGGGGACCTACGAGCAGTACTTC.

The CDR3 loop reads CASSYKGSGTEAFF. The DNA for the CDR3 is TGTGCCAGCAGTTACAAGGGAAGTGGAACTGAAGCTTTCTTT. V usage is TRBV6-5 and J usage is TRBJ1-1, with D hard to call. The CDR3 extends over 14 amino acids. CDR1 is MNHEY and CDR2 is SVGAGI in the germline V gene. Trimming removed 2 bases at V and 5 bases at J, with 12 bases between.

The chain joins TRBV5-1 to TRBJ2-3; possibly TRBD2 for D (7 bases). V dropped 2 bases and J dropped 1 base, with 11 bases sitting between them. The CDR3 consists of 15 residues. CDR1 is SGHRS and CDR2 is YFSETQ in the germline V gene. The CDR3 sequence: CASSFQGRGTDTQYF. In DNA form, the CDR3 reads TGCGCCAGCAGCTTCCAGGGGAGGGGCACAGATACGCAGTATTTT.

The genes are TRBV19 and TRBJ2-3, with D perhaps matching TRBD1 (5 bases). V was pared by 3 bases and J by 1 base, with 8 bases between. Germline CDR1 is LNHDA and CDR2 is SQIVND (reference sequence). The CDR3 has 14 amino acids. This CDR3 reads CASSIQGGTDTQYF. Written as DNA, the CDR3 is TGTGCCAGTAGTATCCAGGGTGGCACAGATACGCAGTATTTT.

This clone was counted once. The chain links TRBV2 to TRBJ1-6; D not certain. Germline CDR1 and CDR2: SNHLY and FYNNEI. The V end lost 1 base, the J end lost 10 bases, and 5 bases lay between the germline ends. The CDR3 runs 12 residues. The CDR3 sequence is CASSEVASPLHF. The CDR3 region has the DNA TGTGCCAGCAGTGAAGTAGCCTCACCCCTCCACTTT.

The V call is TRBV11-2, the J call TRBJ2-2, with D possibly being TRBD1 or TRBD2 (6 bases each). Germline values: CDR1 SGHAT, CDR2 FQNNGV. V was trimmed by 5 bases and J by 6 bases, leaving 19 bases between them. This CDR3 has 16 amino acids. For the CDR3, the DNA is TGTGCCAGCAGCCCCGGGGGCAGGCTGAGATCCGGGGAGCTGTTTTTT. Protein: CASSPGGRLRSGELFF.

This clone was detected once. The chain recombines TRBV29-1 with TRBJ1-2; 7 nucleotides agree with TRBD1. CDR1 and CDR2 from the germline V gene are SQVTM and ANQGSEA. J was trimmed by 0 bases and V by 3 bases; bases with no gene match: 7. The CDR3 has 15 residues. The CDR3 DNA reads as TGCAGCGTTGAGCTCAGGGACAGCACTAACTATGGCTACACCTTC. Its translation is CSVELRDSTNYGYTF. The full variable domain, its missing parts supplied by reference TRBV29-1 and TRBJ1-2, is SAVISQKPSRDICQRGTSLTIQCQVDSQVTMMFWYRQQPGQSLTLIATANQGSEATYESGFVIDKFPISRPNLTFSTLTVSNMSPEDSSIYLCSVELRDSTNYGYTFGSGTRLTVV.

This clone came up once. The sample has other DNA sequences that encode this CDR3 too. The gene calls are TRBV5-3 and TRBJ1-5; 7 nucleotides match TRBD1. TRBV5-3 is labeled an ORF, and its function is uncertain. Trimming cost V 5 bases and J 0 bases; bases outside gene matches: 11. CDR3 size: 17 residues. CDR3 sequence (DNA): TGTGCCAGAAGGTTGACAGGGAGGGACCTTAGCAATCAGCCCCAGCATTTT. Its translation: CARRLTGRDLSNQPQHF.

This chain connects TRBV7-8 to TRBJ2-7; 8 nucleotides line up with TRBD1. CDR1 and CDR2 from the germline V gene are SGHVS and FQNEAQ. V lost 5 bases, J lost 4 bases, and 19 bases stayed unmatched. The CDR3 loop spans 18 amino acids. CDR3 DNA: TGTGCCAGCAGCCCCCATGGACAGGGAGTTTCGCTATTATACGAGCAGTACTTC. Its translation: CASSPHGQGVSLLYEQYF.

V gene TRBV28 combines with J gene TRBJ2-2; D is ambiguous. Trimming removed 6 bases from V and 6 bases from J, with 8 bases in between. Germline assignment: CDR1 MDHEN and CDR2 SYDVKM. The CDR3 runs to 12 residues. The CDR3 loop reads CASRKRPGELFF. The CDR3 DNA reads as TGTGCCAGCAGGAAGAGGCCCGGGGAGCTGTTTTTT.

The chain recombines TRBV7-2 with TRBJ2-1, with D perhaps TRBD2 (5 bases). This CDR3 has 16 residues. The germline V gene encodes CDR1 SGHTA and CDR2 FQGNSA. Deletions cut 4 bases from V and 2 bases from J, with 15 bases between. CDR3 coding DNA: TGTGCCAGCAGCTCGCCCCCGGGGTTTCCCTACAATGAGCAGTTCTTC. It codes for CASSSPPGFPYNEQFF.